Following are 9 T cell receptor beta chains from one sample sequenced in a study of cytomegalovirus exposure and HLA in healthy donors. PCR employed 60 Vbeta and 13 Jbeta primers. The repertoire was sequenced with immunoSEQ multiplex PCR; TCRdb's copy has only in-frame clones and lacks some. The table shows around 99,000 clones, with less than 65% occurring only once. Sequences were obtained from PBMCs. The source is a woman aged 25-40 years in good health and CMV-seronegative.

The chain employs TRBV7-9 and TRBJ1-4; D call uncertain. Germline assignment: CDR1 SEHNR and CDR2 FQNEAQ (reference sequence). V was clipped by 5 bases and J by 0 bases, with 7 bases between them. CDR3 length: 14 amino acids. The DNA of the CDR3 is TGTGCCAGCAGCCCGGGGACAACTAATGAAAAACTGTTTTTT. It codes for CASSPGTTNEKLFF. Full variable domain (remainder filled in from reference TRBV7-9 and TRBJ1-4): DTGVSQNPRHKITKRGQNVTFRCDPISEHNRLYWYRQTLGQGPEFLTYFQNEAQLEKSRLLSDRFSAERPKGSFSTLEIQRTEQGDSAMYLCASSPGTTNEKLFFGSGTQLSVL.

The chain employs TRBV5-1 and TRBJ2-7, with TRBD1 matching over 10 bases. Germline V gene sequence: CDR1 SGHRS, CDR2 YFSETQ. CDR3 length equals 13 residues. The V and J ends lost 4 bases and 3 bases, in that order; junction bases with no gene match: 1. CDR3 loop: CASSGDRGYEQYF. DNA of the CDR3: TGCGCCAGCAGCGGGGACAGGGGCTACGAGCAGTACTTC.

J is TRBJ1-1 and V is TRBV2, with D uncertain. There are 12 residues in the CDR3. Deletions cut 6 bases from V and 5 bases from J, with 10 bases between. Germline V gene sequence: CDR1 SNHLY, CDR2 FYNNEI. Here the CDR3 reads CASSLTRTEAFF. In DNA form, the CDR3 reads TGTGCCAGCAGCCTTACCCGGACTGAAGCTTTCTTT.

The chain's CDR3 is CASSVRIRGNQPQHF. The CDR3 coding sequence is TGTGCCAGCAGCGTGCGTATTAGAGGCAATCAGCCCCAGCATTTT. This chain uses TRBV7-2 with TRBJ1-5; unclear D gene. Germline assignment: CDR1 SGHTA and CDR2 FQGNSA. The CDR3 extends over 15 amino acids. Trimming stripped 5 bases from V and 2 bases from J, with 13 bases between. Full variable domain (remainder filled in from reference TRBV7-2 and TRBJ1-5): GAGVSQSPSNKVTEKGKDVELRCDPISGHTALYWYRQSLGQGLEFLIYFQGNSAPDKSGLPSDRFSAERTGGSVSTLTIQRTQQEDSAVYLCASSVRIRGNQPQHFGDGTRLSIL.

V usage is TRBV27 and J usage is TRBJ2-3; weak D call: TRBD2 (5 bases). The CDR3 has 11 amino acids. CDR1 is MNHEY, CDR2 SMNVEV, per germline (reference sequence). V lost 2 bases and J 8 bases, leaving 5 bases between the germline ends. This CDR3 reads CASSLRGTQYF. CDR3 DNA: TGTGCCAGCAGTTTACGGGGTACGCAGTATTTT.

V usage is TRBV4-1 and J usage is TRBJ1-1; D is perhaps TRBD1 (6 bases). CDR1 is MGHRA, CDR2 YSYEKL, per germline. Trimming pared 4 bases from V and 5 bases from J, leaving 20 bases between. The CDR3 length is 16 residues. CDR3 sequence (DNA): TGCGCCAGCAGCCCCGGTGTACAGGGAGCCGGGACTGAAGCTTTCTTT. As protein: CASSPGVQGAGTEAFF.

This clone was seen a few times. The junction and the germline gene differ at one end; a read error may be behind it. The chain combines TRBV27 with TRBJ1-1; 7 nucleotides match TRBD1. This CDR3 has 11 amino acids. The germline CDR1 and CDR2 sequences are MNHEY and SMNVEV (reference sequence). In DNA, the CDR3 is TGTGCCAGCAGCTCCTGGGACAGCATTATCTTT. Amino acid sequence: CASSSWDSIIF.

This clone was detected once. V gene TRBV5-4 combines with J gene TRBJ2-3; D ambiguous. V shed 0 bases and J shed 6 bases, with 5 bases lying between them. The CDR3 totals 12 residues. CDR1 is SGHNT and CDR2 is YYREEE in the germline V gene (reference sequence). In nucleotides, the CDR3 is TGTGCCAGCAGCTTGGAAGCGGATACGCAGTATTTT. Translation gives CASSLEADTQYF.

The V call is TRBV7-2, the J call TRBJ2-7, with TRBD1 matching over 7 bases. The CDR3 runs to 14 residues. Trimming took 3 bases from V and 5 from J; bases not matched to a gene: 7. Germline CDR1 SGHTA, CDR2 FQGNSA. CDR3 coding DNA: TGTGCCAGCAGCTTCGAGGGGGCCTACGACGAGCAGTACTTC. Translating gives CASSFEGAYDEQYF.